This T cell receptor beta chain was captured by sequencing in a study of technical replicates of blood from several donors. The table came from immunoSEQ multiplex PCR; TCRdb's copy has only in-frame clones and leaves some out. Here the sample spans 50,000 to 70,000 clones, 93% being singletons. J lost 5 bases, V lost 8 bases, and 8 bases had no gene match. CDR1 and CDR2 from the germline V gene are LNHNV and YYDKDF (reference sequence). The CDR3 has 14 amino acids. V is TRBV15 and J is TRBJ2-2; 7 bases agree with TRBD2. The sample comprised PBMCs. The receptor was isolated from a human donor in good health. Some clones in this sample may be carry-over from other donors' samples. The CDR3 bases are TGTGCCACCGCGCCGGGACTAAAGACCGGGGAGCTGTTTTTT. It encodes CATAPGLKTGELFF.